These 6 T cell receptor beta chains were all obtained from the same sample, sequenced in a study of identical twins. From the 5' RACE reads, TCRdb called clonotypes with MiXCR, one entry per CDR3 protein. The sample has roughly 1.6 million distinct CDR3 sequences; less than 40% are singletons. Sequenced: cord blood. The receptors were gathered from a newborn girl in good health.

This clonotype was counted only a few times. This rearrangement joins TRBV20-1 to TRBJ1-1; D ambiguous. The CDR3 has 13 amino acids. CDR1 is DFQATT, CDR2 SNEGSKA, per germline (reference sequence). Trimming removed 7 bases at V and 0 bases at J, with 12 bases between. The CDR3 nucleotides read TGCAGTGGAAGGACGGATTTGAACACTGAAGCTTTCTTT. It codes for CSGRTDLNTEAFF.

This clonotype turned up a few times. V is TRBV20-1 and J is TRBJ2-5; 11 bases are a match to TRBD2. This CDR3 region has 13 residues. The V segment lost 8 bases and the J segment 4 bases; nucleotides outside the gene matches: 6. The V gene's germline CDR1 is DFQATT and CDR2 SNEGSKA (reference sequence). As DNA, the CDR3 is TGCAGTCCGTCTAGCGGGAGGTTAGAGACCCAGTACTTC. This gives the protein CSPSSGRLETQYF.

The sample holds a few counts of this clonotype. The chain recombines TRBV7-8 with TRBJ2-7; no clear D. CDR1 and CDR2 from the germline V gene are SGHVS and FQNEAQ. The CDR3 is 13 amino acids. The germline V and J ends were trimmed by 4 bases and 6 bases, with 13 bases remaining between them. CDR3 sequence reads: CASSYPYRAEQYF. Here the CDR3 DNA reads TGTGCCAGCAGCTATCCCTATCGGGCCGAGCAGTACTTC.

This clonotype was detected a few times. In DNA, the CDR3 is TGCGCCAGCAGCTTCCATCCGGGACAGCGATCCTACAATGAGCAGTTCTTC. Translation: CASSFHPGQRSYNEQFF. The J gene is TRBJ2-1, the V gene TRBV5-1; 7 nucleotides agree with TRBD1. Trimming at V came to 2 bases and at J to 1 base, leaving 9 bases not matched to a gene. Germline loops: CDR1 SGHRS, CDR2 YFSETQ. This CDR3 is built from 17 residues.

This chain uses TRBV4-2 with TRBJ2-3; 10 nucleotides align to TRBD2. V dropped 5 bases and J dropped 2; count of bases not matched to a gene: 4. CDR1 and CDR2 from the germline V gene are LGHNA and YNFKEQ. The CDR3 has 15 residues. The CDR3 bases are TGTGCCAGCAGCTCTAGCGGGGGTTACACAGATACGCAGTATTTT. Translated: CASSSSGGYTDTQYF.

The chain uses TRBV7-8 and TRBJ2-5; 11 nucleotides agree with TRBD2. The CDR3 has 19 residues. Germline V CDR1 and CDR2: SGHVS, FQNEAQ. Unmatched junction bases numbered 16, after V lost 3 bases and J lost 4 bases. Here the CDR3 reads CASSFPLLIGGLAGETQYF. The DNA of the CDR3 is TGTGCCAGCAGCTTCCCTCTTCTTATCGGTGGACTAGCGGGAGAGACCCAGTACTTC.